The present T cell receptor (beta chain) was sequenced within a study of T cells in narcolepsy. Study information: Patients with NT1 or NT2 and healthy control donors were enrolled. Study outcomes and limitations: Autoreactive clone sequences were missing from some blood memory CD4+ repertoires. Healthy controls reportedly lacked the autoreactive clonotypes serially found in patients' blood. Same-patient CSF and blood CD4+ T cell clonotypes included HCRT-specific and TRIB2-specific autoreactive ones.

Points on this clone: Its antigen is still unknown.

Germline assignment: CDR1 MNHNS and CDR2 SASEGT. The length of the CDR3 is 11 residues. The ends were cut back, 6 bases at V and 5 bases at J, with 7 bases in the middle. Method: immunoSEQ multiplex PCR; TCRdb's copy keeps in-frame clones and lacks some. Among approximately 25,000 clones listed, 78% were seen once. The sample comprised CD45RA- memory CD4+ T cells from PBMCs. The clonotype originates from a human donor with narcolepsy. The gene calls are TRBV6-1 and TRBJ1-2; D not certain. The CDR3 region is CASRSSYGYTF. CDR3 bases: TGTGCCAGCAGAAGTTCGTATGGCTACACCTTC.